This T cell receptor beta chain was sequenced for a study of monozygotic twins with inflammatory bowel disease. TCRdb processed the 5' RACE reads again and assigns one entry to each CDR3 protein, with no DNA. The listing contains under 200,000 distinct CDR3 sequences. Whole-study findings and limits: People with IBD had fewer clonotypes in common with others than healthy twins did, especially with disease activity. Healthy co-twins showed greater TCRbeta diversity (inverse Simpson) than IBD patients.

A remark on this clonotype: The antigen is not known.

Germline CDR1 reads MNHNS; CDR2 reads SASEGT. The CDR3 runs to 15 residues. Specimen: blood. The chain combines TRBV6-1 with TRBJ2-1; the TCRdb D gene call, TRBD1, has no DNA to confirm it. The sequence came from a human donor with ulcerative colitis or Crohn's disease, or a healthy co-twin of an affected twin (not recorded which). CDR3 region: CASSDRDRATDEQFF.